At least ten counts were recorded for the clone carrying this T cell receptor (beta chain). The sample is drawn from a study of blood T cells in healthy people across ages. A sample-barcoded 5' primer and a J-beta primer mix were used in a second PCR of roughly 6 to 12 cycles. MiXCR, applied by TCRdb to the 5' RACE reads, yields one record per CDR3 protein. The data hold about 1.1 million distinct CDR3 sequences, with around two fifths observed a single time. CDR1 is DFQATT and CDR2 is SNEGSKA in the germline V gene (reference sequence). The CDR3 covers 14 residues. The V end lost 3 bases, the J end lost 5 bases, and 14 bases lay between the germline ends.

The V gene is TRBV20-1, the J gene TRBJ1-5; D is ambiguous. This clonotype was sampled from a young man in good health. The sequenced sample was blood. CDR3 nucleotide sequence: TGCAGTGCTAGGGGCCCGAGAGGTGATCAGCCCCAGCATTTT. Encoded protein: CSARGPRGDQPQHF.